Each of the 21 T cell receptor beta chains below was sequenced from the same sample in a study of response to subunit inactivated influenza vaccine. TCRdb re-called the RT-PCR reads with MiXCR, one entry per CDR3 protein. The repertoire includes over 800,000 distinct CDR3 sequences, around 21% of them detected once, and roughly 10% sits in the top ten. The input for sequencing was PBMCs from blood, taken 5 to 6 days after vaccination. The receptor set was obtained from a man aged 50 to 59 who received an inactivated influenza vaccine.

The table lists this clonotype with many counts. The rearrangement links TRBV10-3 to TRBJ2-1; D gene ambiguous. Germline CDR1 and CDR2: ENHRY and SYGVKD. The CDR3 is 11 amino acids. V lost 5 bases, J lost 12 bases, and 11 bases lay in between. CDR3 sequence: CAISKDELQFF. DNA for the CDR3: TGTGCCATCAGTAAGGACGAGCTGCAGTTCTTC.

This clonotype appeared many times. V and J are TRBV20-1 and TRBJ2-1, with D unclear. The CDR3 runs to 16 residues. V dropped 0 bases and J dropped 2 bases, with 14 bases sitting between them. Germline V gene lookup returns CDR1 DFQATT and CDR2 SNEGSKA (reference sequence). The chain's CDR3 is CSARDFRLGTYNEQFF. The CDR3 DNA sequence: TGCAGTGCTAGAGATTTCCGTCTTGGTACCTACAATGAGCAGTTCTTC.

This clonotype was picked up many times. This chain links TRBV12-3 or TRBV12-4 with TRBJ1-5; 7 bases are a match to TRBD1. V shed 6 bases, J shed 4 bases, and the junction held 3 bases outside the gene matches. The CDR3 spans 13 residues. CDR3 in DNA: TGTGCCAGCAGACAGGGGAAAAATCAGCCCCAGCATTTT. Translation: CASRQGKNQPQHF.

The chain uses TRBV4-2 and TRBJ2-3; TRBD1 is a possible D gene (5 bases). Trimming took 0 bases from V and 2 from J, leaving 12 bases between them. The germline gives CDR1 LGHNA, CDR2 YNFKEQ. The CDR3 spans 16 residues. The CDR3, as DNA: TGTGCCAGCAGCCAAGATAGCAGGGCCACCACAGATACGCAGTATTTT. Amino acid sequence: CASSQDSRATTDTQYF.

The gene calls are TRBV5-6 and TRBJ2-2; 9 nucleotides match TRBD1. Per germline, CDR1 SGHDT and CDR2 YYEEEE. The length of the CDR3 is 16 residues. After removal of 0 bases from V and 3 bases from J, the junction contained 3 bases not matched to a gene. The CDR3 reads CASSLDRGPDTGELFF. CDR3 coding DNA: TGTGCCAGCAGCTTGGACAGGGGGCCGGACACCGGGGAGCTGTTTTTT.

This clonotype was counted a few times. The gene calls are TRBV5-5 and TRBJ2-5; weak D call: TRBD1 (5 bases). This CDR3 has 16 amino acids. Trimming removed 2 bases at V and 4 bases at J, with 18 bases between. Per the germline V gene, CDR1 is SGHKS and CDR2 is YYEKEE (reference sequence). The DNA of the CDR3 is TGTGCCAGCAGCTTTTTTCTCAGGGAAGTTCCAGAGACCCAGTACTTC. As protein: CASSFFLREVPETQYF.

This clonotype has more than one count but fewer than ten. An end of the junction differs from the germline gene, which may be a read error. CDR3 loop: CASNQDGVSGANVLTF. The CDR3 DNA follows: TGTGCCAGCAACCAAGACGGGGTATCTGGGGCCAACGTCCTGACTTTC. The chain combines TRBV4-2 with TRBJ2-6, with D possibly matching TRBD2 (5 bases). The CDR3 is made up of 16 amino acids. Germline values: CDR1 LGHNA, CDR2 YNFKEQ.

The chain uses TRBV5-1 and TRBJ2-3; possible D gene TRBD2, 5 bases. CDR1 and CDR2 (germline): SGHRS, YFSETQ. The CDR3 sequence is 17 residues long. V gave up 0 bases and J gave up 0 bases, with 14 bases separating them. The CDR3 nucleotides read TGCGCCAGCAGCTTGGTCGCGGGTGGGGATAGCACAGATACGCAGTATTTT. Its protein product is CASSLVAGGDSTDTQYF. The complete variable domain, with remaining parts taken from reference TRBV5-1 and TRBJ2-3, reads KAGVTQTPRYLIKTRGQQVTLSCSPISGHRSVSWYQQTPGQGLQFLFEYFSETQRNKGNFPGRFSGRQFSNSRSEMNVSTLELGDSALYLCASSLVAGGDSTDTQYFGPGTRLTVL.

In its sample, this clonotype was seen a few times. This chain connects TRBV27 to TRBJ2-5; 7 nucleotides match TRBD1. The CDR3 contains 12 residues. With V trimmed by 8 bases and J by 2 bases, 2 bases remained unmatched. Germline loops: CDR1 MNHEY, CDR2 SMNVEV (reference sequence). The CDR3 DNA reads TGTGCCAGCGGCAGGGGGCAAGAGACCCAGTACTTC. This codes for CASGRGQETQYF.

At least ten counts were recorded for this clonotype. The chain recombines TRBV7-2 with TRBJ2-5; a weak D match, TRBD2 (6 bases). Germline-derived CDR1 and CDR2 are SGHTA and FQGNSA. The ends were cut back, 3 bases at V and 5 bases at J, with 25 bases in the middle. The CDR3 runs 18 residues. The CDR3 region is CASSLAPWTKRRAETQYF. Written as DNA, the CDR3 is TGTGCCAGCAGCTTGGCCCCGTGGACTAAGCGGAGGGCGGAGACCCAGTACTTC.

The CDR3 here is CASSPTGEQYF. The CDR3 nucleotides read TGTGCCAGCAGCCCAACGGGCGAGCAGTACTTC. The chain couples TRBV11-2 to TRBJ2-7, with D unresolved. Germline loops: CDR1 SGHAT, CDR2 FQNNGV. The length of the CDR3 is 11 residues. V lost 5 bases and J lost 6, with 8 bases in between.

This chain uses TRBV6-1 with TRBJ1-2; D is unresolved. Trimming stripped 6 bases from V and 5 bases from J, with 16 bases between. Germline values: CDR1 MNHNS, CDR2 SASEGT. CDR3 length: 14 residues. CDR3 protein: CASSPKRQIYGYTF. DNA for the CDR3: TGTGCCAGCAGCCCCAAGCGGCAGATTTATGGCTACACCTTC.

This clonotype was detected many times. One end of the junction varies from germline; a read error may be responsible. The chain is built from TRBV5-1 and TRBJ2-1; TRBD2 might be the D (6 bases). CDR1 and CDR2 from the germline V gene are SGHRS and YFSETQ. The CDR3 consists of 15 residues. The CDR3 DNA sequence: TGTGCCAGCAGCTTAGACGGGGGCTCCTACAATGAGCAGTTCTTC. Translation: CASSLDGGSYNEQFF.

This clonotype turned up a few times. This sequence joins TRBV20-1 and TRBJ2-1, with 10 bases identical to TRBD2. Unmatched junction bases numbered 11, after V lost 4 bases and J lost 5 bases. The germline gives CDR1 DFQATT, CDR2 SNEGSKA (reference sequence). The CDR3 has 16 amino acids. CDR3 coding DNA: TGCAGTGCTATGAGACCCGGGACTAGCGCAAACAATGAGCAGTTCTTC. Protein: CSAMRPGTSANNEQFF.

The chain uses TRBV7-2 and TRBJ1-2; TRBD1 matches 8 bases. Unmatched junction bases numbered 9, after V lost 4 bases and J lost 5 bases. The V gene's germline CDR1 is SGHTA and CDR2 FQGNSA. CDR3 size: 15 residues. The CDR3 DNA sequence: TGTGCCAGCAGCTCCGGACAGGGACCCTCTTATGGCTACACCTTC. Its translation is CASSSGQGPSYGYTF.

The rearrangement links TRBV27 to TRBJ2-7; 8 nucleotides match TRBD1. Germline values: CDR1 MNHEY, CDR2 SMNVEV (reference sequence). The CDR3 is made up of 14 amino acids. The V gene end was trimmed by 5 bases and the J gene end by 1 base; junction bases not matched to a gene: 4. CDR3 residues: CASSANRGSYEQYF. Here the CDR3 DNA reads TGTGCCAGCAGTGCAAACAGGGGGTCCTACGAGCAGTACTTC.

This clonotype was counted many times. The chain joins TRBV5-1 to TRBJ2-7, with TRBD1 identical over 9 bases. The CDR3 runs 15 residues. Looked up from germline, CDR1 is SGHRS and CDR2 is YFSETQ. Losses at the gene ends were 0 bases for V and 3 bases for J; bases not matched to a gene: 4. This chain's CDR3 is CASSLDGTGFYEQYF. For the CDR3, the DNA is TGCGCCAGCAGCTTGGATGGGACAGGGTTCTACGAGCAGTACTTC.

The rearrangement uses TRBV9 and TRBJ2-7; D not certain. V shed 3 bases and J shed 0 bases, with 7 bases lying between them. Germline CDR1 and CDR2: SGDLS and YYNGEE. The CDR3 spans 13 residues. CDR3 sequence (DNA): TGTGCCAGCAGCGGACCCAGCTCCTACGAGCAGTACTTC. Its translation is CASSGPSSYEQYF.

The CDR3 DNA reads as TGTGCCAGCAGCCGTAGTGGGGGTCTCTACGAGCAGTACTTC. Amino acid sequence: CASSRSGGLYEQYF. V is TRBV6-1 and J is TRBJ2-7, with D possibly being TRBD1 or TRBD2 (5 bases each). CDR1 and CDR2 from the germline V gene are MNHNS and SASEGT. The CDR3 sequence is 14 residues long. V gave up 6 bases and J gave up 3 bases, with 15 bases separating them.

Of note for this clonotype: A single base separates this from a much larger clone, so it may be a read error. The chain joins TRBV29-1 to TRBJ2-3, with D perhaps TRBD2 (5 bases). From germline, CDR1 is SQVTM and CDR2 ANQGSEA. V gave up 6 bases and J gave up 2 bases, with 18 bases separating them. The CDR3 length is 15 residues. The CDR3 DNA follows: TGCAGCGTGGGCGACTCGGGGTTCGACACAGATACGCAGTATTTT. As protein: CSVGDSGFDTDTQYF.

This clonotype was seen many times. This sequence joins TRBV30 and TRBJ1-1, with D uncertain. This CDR3 contains 15 residues. Germline V CDR1 and CDR2: GTSNPN, SVGIG (reference sequence). Between the trimmed V and J ends, which lost 1 base and 0 bases, there was a span of 12 bases. The CDR3 region is CAWSGFGSMNTEAFF. In nucleotides, the CDR3 is TGTGCCTGGAGTGGGTTTGGTTCAATGAACACTGAAGCTTTCTTT. Drawing the rest from reference TRBV30 and TRBJ1-1, the complete variable domain is SQTIHQWPATLVQPVGSPLSLECTVEGTSNPNLYWYRQAAGRGLQLLFYSVGIGQISSEVPQNLSASRPQDRQFILSSKKLLLSDSGFYLCAWSGFGSMNTEAFFGQGTRLTVV.